What follows are 14 T cell receptor beta chains derived from one specimen sequenced in a study of PD-1 blockade in classical Hodgkin lymphoma (dated by TCRdb to the early 2020s). Receptor amplification or capture employed the immunoSEQ multiplex PCR assay. This immuneACCESS table, as held by TCRdb, lists in-frame sequences with V and J called but not all clones. Of the missing ones, under half trace to an unresolved V gene in checked studies; the others have no known cause. In this sample the table shows over 85,000 clones, 75% to 95% of which occur a single time. Approximately 3% of the sample comes from the top ten. Explained via the paper, the time point label denotes: cycle 4 day 1 (C4D1), after about 6 weeks of nivolumab. Every trial patient had relapsed following autologous stem cell transplantation, and prior brentuximab vedotin exposure was what differed among cohorts A, B and C. Sequencing used peripheral blood mononuclear cells (PBMCs), obtained before the fourth cycle of nivolumab. Receptors were obtained from a human donor with classical Hodgkin lymphoma.

The chain employs TRBV7-9 and TRBJ1-6; D not certain. CDR1 and CDR2 from the germline V gene are SEHNR and FQNEAQ (reference sequence). CDR3 length: 16 amino acids. V lost 1 base and J 9 bases, leaving 16 bases between the germline ends. The CDR3 spells CASSLDPTERSSPLHF. In DNA, the CDR3 is TGTGCCAGCAGCTTAGACCCGACGGAAAGATCTTCACCCCTCCACTTT. Supplemented by reference TRBV7-9 and TRBJ1-6, the full variable domain reads DTGVSQNPRHKITKRGQNVTFRCDPISEHNRLYWYRQTLGQGPEFLTYFQNEAQLEKSRLLSDRFSAERPKGSFSTLEIQRTEQGDSAMYLCASSLDPTERSSPLHFGNGTRLTVT.

The rearrangement links TRBV7-6 to TRBJ2-5, with a tentative D call TRBD1 (5 bases). The J call could be wrong; TRBJ2-7 is a better fit for the DNA end. Germline V gives CDR1 SGHVS, CDR2 FNYEAQ. This CDR3 has 18 residues. The CDR3 DNA sequence: TGTGCCAGCAGCGACGACTCATTACGACAGACCGACGCCTACGAGCAGTACTTC. Translation: CASSDDSLRQTDAYEQYF.

The genes are TRBV6-5 and TRBJ1-5; D not certain. Trimming removed 10 bases at V and 5 bases at J, with 6 bases between. Germline-derived CDR1 and CDR2 are MNHEY and SVGAGI. The CDR3 spans 10 residues. In DNA form, the CDR3 reads TGTGCCACCGGGTATCAGCCCCAGCATTTT. Amino acid sequence: CATGYQPQHF.

This sequence joins TRBV19 and TRBJ1-1; possible D gene TRBD1, 5 bases. The CDR3 consists of 12 residues. Germline-derived CDR1 and CDR2 are LNHDA and SQIVND (reference sequence). Trimming shortened V by 5 bases and J by 6 bases, and 10 bases separated the two germline ends. This CDR3 is CASSPGSSEAFF. The CDR3 DNA reads TGTGCCAGTAGTCCAGGGAGCTCTGAAGCTTTCTTT.

CDR3 coding DNA: TGTGCCAGCAGCCCGGGACTAGCCCCCTCCTACGAGCAGTACTTC. This sequence encodes CASSPGLAPSYEQYF. V is TRBV7-2 and J is TRBJ2-7, with 9 bases that match TRBD2. J lost 0 bases, V lost 5 bases, and 5 bases had no gene match. The germline V gene has CDR1 SGHTA and CDR2 FQGNSA. The CDR3 has 15 amino acids.

This clone was recorded a few times. This chain uses TRBV27 with TRBJ1-6; TRBD1 matches at 8 bases. The V segment lost 3 bases and the J segment 9 bases; nucleotides outside the gene matches: 4. This CDR3 is 14 amino acids long. Germline assignment: CDR1 MNHEY and CDR2 SMNVEV (reference sequence). The CDR3 here is CASSLTGVGSPLHF. CDR3 DNA sequence: TGTGCCAGCAGTTTGACAGGGGTAGGTTCACCCCTCCACTTT.

The V call is TRBV19, the J call TRBJ1-2, with D hard to call. The length of the CDR3 is 14 residues. Trimming took off 0 bases at V and 7 bases at J, with 12 bases between the two ends. CDR1 and CDR2 from the germline V gene are LNHDA and SQIVND (reference sequence). CDR3 DNA sequence: TGTGCCAGTAGTATAGATCGAGATGGGTCTGGCTACACCTTC. Translating gives CASSIDRDGSGYTF.

J is TRBJ1-5 and V is TRBV7-9, with a possible D match to TRBD1 (6 bases). Per germline, CDR1 SEHNR and CDR2 FQNEAQ (reference sequence). The CDR3 consists of 14 residues. Trimming cost V 6 bases and J 8 bases, with 17 bases left between them. The CDR3 region is CASSPGGRLEPQHF. The CDR3 DNA reads TGTGCCAGCAGTCCGGGGGGGCGACTTGAGCCCCAGCATTTT.

The rearrangement uses TRBV7-9 and TRBJ2-3; 8 bases agree with TRBD1. The ends lost 3 bases at V and 7 bases at J; junction bases unmatched: 9. Per germline, CDR1 SEHNR and CDR2 FQNEAQ (reference sequence). The CDR3 covers 15 residues. The CDR3, as DNA: TGTGCCAGCAGCTTGGCTAGCAGACAGGGGCATACGCAGTATTTT. This encodes CASSLASRQGHTQYF. Full variable domain (remainder filled in from reference TRBV7-9 and TRBJ2-3): DTGVSQNPRHKITKRGQNVTFRCDPISEHNRLYWYRQTLGQGPEFLTYFQNEAQLEKSRLLSDRFSAERPKGSFSTLEIQRTEQGDSAMYLCASSLASRQGHTQYFGPGTRLTVL.

This clone was seen only once. The chain uses TRBV30 and TRBJ1-4; TRBD1 matches at 7 bases. This CDR3 spans 14 amino acids. Looked up from germline, CDR1 is GTSNPN and CDR2 is SVGIG (reference sequence). V shed 3 bases and J 2 bases; nucleotides not matched to a gene: 3. This CDR3 reads CAWRGGQTNEKLFF. The CDR3 DNA reads TGTGCCTGGAGAGGGGGACAGACTAATGAAAAACTGTTTTTT.

The rearrangement joins TRBV6-5 to TRBJ1-5, with 9 bases identical to TRBD1. Germline trimming cut 7 bases from V and 1 base from J; bases unmatched to any gene: 2. CDR1 MNHEY and CDR2 SVGAGI come from the germline V gene. This CDR3 has 14 amino acids. CDR3 sequence: CASKQGASNQPQHF. The CDR3 nucleotides read TGTGCCAGCAAACAGGGGGCGAGCAATCAGCCCCAGCATTTT.

J is TRBJ2-1 and V is TRBV7-2, with D possibly TRBD1 on 6 matching bases. The CDR3 is 16 amino acids. V was pared by 5 bases and J by 4 bases, with 18 bases between. CDR1 and CDR2 (germline): SGHTA, FQGNSA. The CDR3: CASSLIGGSLYNEQFF. CDR3 in DNA: TGTGCCAGCAGCCTCATAGGGGGTTCCCTTTACAATGAGCAGTTCTTC.

This clone was seen more than once but under ten times. V and J are TRBV18 and TRBJ2-2; tentatively, D is TRBD1 (5 bases). The CDR3 is 15 residues long. With 1 base removed from V and 1 base from J, the gap between germline ends came to 7 bases. Germline CDR1 KGHSH, CDR2 LQKENI. DNA for the CDR3: TGTGCCAGCTCACCACAGGGGCAGAACACCGGGGAGCTGTTTTTT. This sequence encodes CASSPQGQNTGELFF.

J is TRBJ2-1 and V is TRBV4-3; TRBD2 aligns across 7 bases. In germline, CDR1 is LGHNA, CDR2 YSLEER. This CDR3 spans 15 amino acids. Germline trimming cut 0 bases from V and 4 bases from J; bases unmatched to any gene: 3. Here the CDR3 reads CASSQENGGYNEQFF. Written as DNA, the CDR3 is TGCGCCAGCAGCCAAGAGAACGGGGGGTACAATGAGCAGTTCTTC.